Sequencing of this TCR beta chain was carried out in a study of T cells after yellow fever vaccination. Study-level results: Clonotypes shared by both compartments, CD4 and CD8, made up a small share.

TCR cDNA, made by 5'RACE template switching, carried an added universal primer site and UMIs. TCRdb re-called the 5' RACE reads through MiXCR, storing one row per CDR3 protein. The sample lists 150,000 to 200,000 distinct CDR3 sequences; approximately 11% were seen once. Losses at the gene ends were 9 bases for V and 5 bases for J; bases not matched to a gene: 8. This CDR3 region has 13 residues. This clonotype was seen a few times. Its antigen is as yet unknown. Specimen: CD8+ T cells sorted from PBMCs, collected 15 days after the yellow fever booster vaccination. The chain combines TRBV12-3 or TRBV12-4 with TRBJ2-3, with 7 bases fitting TRBD1. This TCR derives from a man between 18 and 35 years old who received the YFV17D yellow fever vaccine. The CDR3 sequence: CASTGVLVDTQYF. For the CDR3, the DNA is TGTGCCAGTACAGGGGTTTTAGTAGATACGCAGTATTTT.